Shown below are 32 T cell receptor beta chains from a single sample sequenced in a study of cytomegalovirus exposure and HLA in healthy donors. The primer mix had 60 Vbeta and 13 Jbeta primers. The assay was immunoSEQ multiplex PCR, and TCRdb's table has in-frame clones only and misses some. Of approximately 190,000 clones detected, 82% appear once; the ten largest clones hold under 7.5%. The source material was PBMCs. These receptors all stem from a woman in her 50s in good health and CMV-seropositive.

The gene calls are TRBV12-5 and TRBJ1-2; 7 positions agree with TRBD1. V shed 7 bases, J shed 4 bases, and the junction held 6 bases outside the gene matches. Germline V gene sequence: CDR1 LGHNT, CDR2 FRNRAP. This CDR3 has 13 amino acids. The CDR3 DNA reads as TGTGCTAGTGCCCCAGGGGGTTCCTATGGCTACACCTTC. Translating it yields CASAPGGSYGYTF.

The table lists this clone with a few counts. The chain couples TRBV4-1 to TRBJ2-1; TRBD2 matches 11 bases. The CDR3 has 15 amino acids. Germline values: CDR1 MGHRA, CDR2 YSYEKL. The junction had 5 bases not matched to a gene; V was cut back by 4 bases and J by 6 bases. The CDR3 loop reads CASSPRLAGSNEQFF. CDR3 bases: TGCGCCAGCAGCCCAAGACTAGCGGGGTCCAATGAGCAGTTCTTC.

Of note for this clone: Sequence at one end of the junction differs from germline and may be a read error. The V call is TRBV7-9, the J call TRBJ2-7; D possibly corresponds to TRBD1 (5 bases). This CDR3 is built from 13 residues. CDR1 and CDR2 (germline): SEHNR, FQNEAQ (reference sequence). The CDR3 DNA reads TGTTCCAGCAGCGCGCGACAGTTAAACGAGCAGTACTTC. This sequence encodes CSSSARQLNEQYF.

The chain carries TRBV28 and TRBJ1-5; D uncertain. The germline gives CDR1 MDHEN, CDR2 SYDVKM. This CDR3 contains 12 residues. Trimming cost V 11 bases and J 4 bases, with 12 bases left between them. The CDR3 loop reads CAAEGANQPQHF. CDR3 nucleotides: TGTGCCGCGGAAGGAGCAAATCAGCCCCAGCATTTT.

As concerns this clone: At one boundary the junction diverges from the germline segment, which might be a read error. The chain couples TRBV5-6 to TRBJ1-1; D might be TRBD1 (5 bases). The CDR3 contains 11 residues. The germline CDR1 and CDR2 sequences are SGHDT and YYEEEE. In nucleotides, the CDR3 is TGTGCCAGCAGCTTGCGACAGCTCACGATCTTT. As protein: CASSLRQLTIF.

DNA of the CDR3: TGTGCCTGGAGTCCCCCCGGGACAAACAACTATGGCTACACCTTC. Translation: CAWSPPGTNNYGYTF. The V call is TRBV30, the J call TRBJ1-2; D is perhaps TRBD1 (6 bases). This CDR3 contains 15 residues. Trimming stripped 2 bases from V and 2 bases from J, with 15 bases between. Germline CDR1 reads GTSNPN; CDR2 reads SVGIG (reference sequence). The variable domain in full, with the rest retrieved from reference TRBV30 and TRBJ1-2, is SQTIHQWPATLVQPVGSPLSLECTVEGTSNPNLYWYRQAAGRGLQLLFYSVGIGQISSEVPQNLSASRPQDRQFILSSKKLLLSDSGFYLCAWSPPGTNNYGYTFGSGTRLTVV.

V usage is TRBV14 and J usage is TRBJ1-2; 8 bases are a match to TRBD1. The CDR3 covers 15 residues. Germline V gene sequence: CDR1 SGHDN, CDR2 FVKESK. Germline trimming cut 0 bases from V and 4 bases from J; bases unmatched to any gene: 4. DNA of the CDR3: TGTGCCAGCAGCCAAGATGGCAGGGGGCCCTATGGCTACACCTTC. This translates into CASSQDGRGPYGYTF.

V gene TRBV25-1 combines with J gene TRBJ2-7, with D possibly TRBD2 on 7 matching bases. Germline V lookup: CDR1 MGHDK, CDR2 SYGVNS. The V and J ends lost 4 bases and 7 bases respectively, with 23 bases between them. The CDR3 has 16 amino acids. This chain's CDR3 is CASSGLLGAGAGEQYF. Here the CDR3 DNA reads TGTGCCAGCAGTGGACTCCTGGGGGCGGGGGCGGGGGAGCAGTACTTC.

The chain combines TRBV6-1 with TRBJ2-4; 7 bases line up with TRBD2. J lost 9 bases, V lost 5 bases, and 10 bases had no gene match. The V gene's germline CDR1 is MNHNS and CDR2 SASEGT. The length of the CDR3 is 14 residues. The CDR3 is CASSLGGGLVIQYF. The CDR3 region has the DNA TGTGCCAGCAGTTTGGGGGGGGGTCTCGTCATTCAGTACTTC.

The gene calls are TRBV28 and TRBJ1-5; 12 bases match TRBD1. CDR3 size: 15 residues. V lost 5 bases to trimming and J lost 5 bases; unmatched junction nucleotides: 4. Germline V CDR1 and CDR2: MDHEN, SYDVKM. The CDR3 sequence: CASSTGQGAYQPQHF. CDR3 coding DNA: TGTGCCAGCAGTACGGGACAGGGGGCTTATCAGCCCCAGCATTTT. Complete variable domain (other parts from reference TRBV28 and TRBJ1-5): DVKVTQSSRYLVKRTGEKVFLECVQDMDHENMFWYRQDPGLGLRLIYFSYDVKMKEKGDIPEGYSVSREKKERFSLILESASTNQTSMYLCASSTGQGAYQPQHFGDGTRLSIL.

Notes on this clone: The sample contains more than one DNA sequence encoding this CDR3. This chain links TRBV9 with TRBJ2-1, with 12 bases lining up with TRBD2. Germline CDR1 reads SGDLS; CDR2 reads YYNGEE. J lost 10 bases, V lost 3 bases, and 5 bases had no gene match. The CDR3 spans 14 residues. Here the CDR3 reads CASSASGGASEQFF. The DNA for the CDR3 is TGTGCCAGCAGCGCTAGCGGGGGGGCCTCGGAGCAGTTCTTC.

The rearrangement joins TRBV5-1 to TRBJ1-4; TRBD1 aligns across 9 bases. The CDR3 is made up of 16 amino acids. V trimming: 2 bases; J trimming: 4 bases; junction bases outside the gene matches: 6. CDR1 is SGHRS, CDR2 YFSETQ, per germline. For the CDR3, the DNA is TGCGCCAGCAGCTTTACAGGGGGCGGAGGTAATGAAAAACTGTTTTTT. It encodes CASSFTGGGGNEKLFF. The complete variable domain, with remaining parts taken from reference TRBV5-1 and TRBJ1-4, reads KAGVTQTPRYLIKTRGQQVTLSCSPISGHRSVSWYQQTPGQGLQFLFEYFSETQRNKGNFPGRFSGRQFSNSRSEMNVSTLELGDSALYLCASSFTGGGGNEKLFFGSGTQLSVL.

The V call is TRBV5-4, the J call TRBJ1-2; 11 bases line up with TRBD1. This CDR3 contains 15 residues. Germline V gene sequence: CDR1 SGHNT, CDR2 YYREEE (reference sequence). The trim removed 3 bases at V and 4 bases at J, leaving 5 bases unmatched. CDR3 sequence reads: CASSWGQGVSYGYTF. The DNA of the CDR3 is TGTGCCAGCAGCTGGGGACAGGGGGTCTCCTATGGCTACACCTTC. The whole variable domain, remainder taken from reference TRBV5-4 and TRBJ1-2, is ETGVTQSPTHLIKTRGQQVTLRCSSQSGHNTVSWYQQALGQGPQFIFQYYREEENGRGNFPPRFSGLQFPNYSSELNVNALELDDSALYLCASSWGQGVSYGYTFGSGTRLTVV.

This chain connects TRBV5-6 to TRBJ2-5, with TRBD1 matching over 10 bases. Germline V gene sequence: CDR1 SGHDT, CDR2 YYEEEE. The CDR3 consists of 17 residues. J lost 4 bases, V lost 5 bases, and 14 bases had no gene match. Written as DNA, the CDR3 is TGTGCCAGCAGAACTACCGGGACAGGGGTCAAGGGAGAGACCCAGTACTTC. Protein product: CASRTTGTGVKGETQYF.

This clone was seen more than once but under ten times. The genes are TRBV21-1 and TRBJ1-3. TRBV21-1 is flagged as a pseudogene. This CDR3 is 24 amino acids long. In DNA, the CDR3 is TGTGCCAGCACTCAAACAACTACCACCGGCCCCAACAGGGAGGGCCAAATTTCTGGAAACACCATATATTTT. It yields the protein CASTQTTTTGPNREGQISGNTIYF.

Concerning this clone itself: The junction shows a germline mismatch at one end, possibly a read error. The chain is built from TRBV7-8 and TRBJ2-4, with 8 bases lining up with TRBD1. This CDR3 has 15 amino acids. Germline V lookup: CDR1 SGHVS, CDR2 FQNEAQ. The CDR3 here is CASSLSDRGGNSQYF. The CDR3, as DNA: TGTGCCAGCAGCTTATCCGACAGGGGTGGAAACAGTCAGTACTTC.

The rearrangement links TRBV28 to TRBJ2-6, with TRBD1 as a possible D gene (6 bases). Trimming removed 7 bases at V and 2 bases at J, with 15 bases between. CDR3 length: 16 residues. Germline CDR1 MDHEN, CDR2 SYDVKM. CDR3 amino acids: CASIRGSWTGANVLTF. CDR3 DNA: TGTGCCAGCATTAGGGGGTCCTGGACTGGGGCCAACGTCCTGACTTTC.

The rearrangement uses TRBV28 and TRBJ1-6; perhaps TRBD1 as D (6 bases). Trimming removed 7 bases from V and 5 bases from J, with 33 bases in between. Looked up from germline, CDR1 is MDHEN and CDR2 is SYDVKM. The CDR3 has 21 amino acids. The chain's CDR3 is CASTPAGGGFSWNLNNSPLHF. The CDR3 nucleotides are TGTGCCAGCACCCCAGCGGGAGGGGGTTTCAGTTGGAACCTTAATAATTCACCCCTCCACTTT. Full variable domain (missing parts from reference TRBV28 and TRBJ1-6): DVKVTQSSRYLVKRTGEKVFLECVQDMDHENMFWYRQDPGLGLRLIYFSYDVKMKEKGDIPEGYSVSREKKERFSLILESASTNQTSMYLCASTPAGGGFSWNLNNSPLHFGNGTRLTVT.

This clone was recorded once. This chain joins TRBV18 and TRBJ2-7; the match to TRBD1 covers 7 bases. Germline CDR1 reads KGHSH; CDR2 reads LQKENI. Trimming at V came to 6 bases and at J to 1 base, leaving 3 bases not matched to a gene. The CDR3 totals 13 residues. This CDR3 reads CASSTGPSYEQYF. DNA for the CDR3: TGTGCCAGCTCGACAGGGCCTTCCTACGAGCAGTACTTC.

This chain uses TRBV10-2 with TRBJ2-5; D remains unclear. The V gene lost 6 bases and the J gene lost 1 base, with 15 bases spanning the gap. Germline CDR1 is WSHSY and CDR2 is SAAADI. This CDR3 has 15 amino acids. The CDR3 reads CASSSVSQTQETQYF. DNA for the CDR3: TGCGCCAGCAGCTCTGTTTCACAGACCCAAGAGACCCAGTACTTC.

The V call is TRBV19, the J call TRBJ1-1, with a tentative D call TRBD1 (6 bases). Germline loops: CDR1 LNHDA, CDR2 SQIVND (reference sequence). V gave up 0 bases and J gave up 5 bases, with 10 bases separating them. The CDR3 has 14 residues. The CDR3 protein is CASSIESRGTEAFF. CDR3 DNA: TGTGCCAGTAGTATAGAGAGCAGGGGAACTGAAGCTTTCTTT.

V and J are TRBV5-1 and TRBJ2-7, with D tentatively TRBD1 (6 bases). Germline CDR1 is SGHRS and CDR2 is YFSETQ. The CDR3 extends over 16 amino acids. The V and J ends lost 4 bases and 5 bases respectively, with 22 bases between them. The CDR3 nucleotides read TGCGCCAGCAGCCCTCGGACAGATCTATCGCCCAACGAGCAGTACTTC. Translated: CASSPRTDLSPNEQYF.

In regard to this clone: One junction end disagrees with the germline gene, perhaps due to a read error. The chain links TRBV7-9 to TRBJ2-1, with TRBD2 matching over 8 bases. There are 16 residues in the CDR3. The germline V gene encodes CDR1 SEHNR and CDR2 FQNEAQ (reference sequence). The CDR3 protein is CSSSLKRGGRWNEQFF. The DNA of the CDR3 is TGTTCCAGCAGCTTAAAGAGGGGCGGGAGGTGGAATGAGCAGTTCTTC.

The chain uses TRBV5-1 and TRBJ2-1; 9 bases fit TRBD1. The germline CDR1 and CDR2 sequences are SGHRS and YFSETQ. J gave up 8 bases and V 0 bases, and 6 bases lay outside the gene matches. CDR3 length: 15 residues. CDR3 nucleotide sequence: TGCGCCAGCAGCTTGGAACCGGGACAGGGACATGAGCAGTTCTTC. It specifies CASSLEPGQGHEQFF.

The J gene is TRBJ2-1, the V gene TRBV18; tentative D call: TRBD2 (5 bases). Trimming pared 1 base from V and 7 bases from J, leaving 14 bases between. The CDR3 extends over 15 amino acids. CDR1 KGHSH and CDR2 LQKENI come from the germline V gene. The CDR3 region is CASSPREERGNEQFF. The CDR3 coding sequence is TGTGCCAGCTCACCACGAGAGGAGCGAGGGAATGAGCAGTTCTTC.

The sample holds a few counts of this clone. The chain couples TRBV11-2 to TRBJ1-3, with 10 positions matching TRBD1. CDR3 length equals 15 residues. The germline V gene encodes CDR1 SGHAT and CDR2 FQNNGV. V dropped 6 bases and J dropped 4; count of bases not matched to a gene: 6. Here the CDR3 reads CASRRQGAAGNTIYF. The CDR3 DNA sequence: TGTGCCAGCAGACGACAGGGGGCGGCCGGAAACACCATATATTTT. Filled out from reference TRBV11-2 and TRBJ1-3, the complete variable domain reads EAGVAQSPRYKIIEKRQSVAFWCNPISGHATLYWYQQILGQGPKLLIQFQNNGVVDDSQLPKDRFSAERLKGVDSTLKIQPAKLEDSAVYLCASRRQGAAGNTIYFGEGSWLTVV.

The chain recombines TRBV18 with TRBJ1-2; D gene unclear. Germline V gene lookup returns CDR1 KGHSH and CDR2 LQKENI. V shed 6 bases and J shed 3 bases, with 11 bases lying between them. CDR3 length equals 13 residues. The CDR3 coding sequence is TGTGCCAGCTCGGCCGACCAGGACTATGGCTACACCTTC. It is translated as CASSADQDYGYTF.

The rearrangement links TRBV11-2 to TRBJ2-7; D uncertain. The CDR3 loop spans 13 amino acids. The V end lost 0 bases, the J end lost 4 bases, and 7 bases lay between the germline ends. CDR1 and CDR2 (germline): SGHAT, FQNNGV. This CDR3 reads CASSLDRKYEQYF. Written as DNA, the CDR3 is TGTGCCAGCAGCTTAGATCGTAAATACGAGCAGTACTTC.

This chain links TRBV12-5 with TRBJ2-2, with TRBD1 identical over 8 bases. Per the germline V gene, CDR1 is LGHNT and CDR2 is FRNRAP. The CDR3 spans 15 residues. The J segment lost 6 bases and the V segment lost 6 bases, leaving 9 bases of the junction unmatched. The CDR3 is CASGRGQGNPGELFF. The CDR3 DNA sequence: TGTGCTAGTGGCCGCGGACAGGGAAATCCCGGGGAGCTGTTTTTT.

This clone was observed a single time. The rearrangement links TRBV7-2 to TRBJ2-5; 7 nucleotides agree with TRBD2. The J segment lost 7 bases and the V segment lost 1 base, leaving 9 bases of the junction unmatched. This CDR3 is 15 amino acids long. Germline CDR1 reads SGHTA; CDR2 reads FQGNSA. CDR3 DNA sequence: TGTGCCAGCAGCTTAGACTACCTGCGCGGGGGGACCCAGTACTTC. Translation gives CASSLDYLRGGTQYF.

The chain carries TRBV18 and TRBJ2-5; maybe TRBD1 (6 bases). The V end was cut by 5 bases, the J end by 5 bases, with 12 bases between. Germline CDR1 KGHSH, CDR2 LQKENI. CDR3 length: 13 amino acids. Here the CDR3 DNA reads TGTGCCAGCTCAACCTGGACAGAGGAGACCCAGTACTTC. Translating it yields CASSTWTEETQYF.

The V and J genes are TRBV7-9 and TRBJ2-7, with 7 bases matching TRBD1. Per germline, CDR1 SEHNR and CDR2 FQNEAQ (reference sequence). Unmatched junction bases numbered 6, after V lost 5 bases and J lost 5 bases. The CDR3 consists of 13 residues. CDR3 sequence (DNA): TGTGCCAGCAGCCTTGGGACAGAGAACGAGCAGTACTTC. Its translation is CASSLGTENEQYF.